This entry concerns a single T cell receptor beta chain. The antigen remains undetermined. These data belong to a study of OX40 agonist ivuxolimab in advanced cancers. Study background: In three patients, partial responses were observed, one with hepatocellular carcinoma and two with cutaneous melanoma. The study's findings and limits: Expanded clones were, on average, more numerous among CD8+ T cells than CD4+. At doses 0.1 to 3.0 mg/kg, CD4+ and CD8+ clones expanded. Some of the nonresponding patients also showed low levels of normalized T-cell clonal expansion.

Here immunoSEQ multiplex PCR was the method, and the copy in TCRdb shows in-frame clones only, minus some. This table holds approximately 70,000 clones, approximately 88% found once. This CDR3 has 15 amino acids. The germline V gene has CDR1 MNHNY and CDR2 SVGAGI (reference sequence). V lost 0 bases and J lost 2, with 9 bases in between. The chain is built from TRBV6-6 and TRBJ2-3; possible D gene TRBD1, 5 bases. This TCR was recovered from an adult with an advanced solid tumor such as melanoma, head and neck, liver or kidney cancer. The sequenced sample was CD4+ or CD8+ T cells sorted from blood, obtained in a trial of the OX40 agonist ivuxolimab. The CDR3 region is CASSYSAGATDTQYF. As DNA, the CDR3 is TGTGCCAGCAGTTACTCGGCTGGGGCCACAGATACGCAGTATTTT.